The clone carrying this T cell receptor beta chain was detected only a few times. Its antigen is still unknown. This entry comes from a study of post-analysis software for immune sequencing data. Study context: Recorded disease courses covered relapsing-remitting, secondary progressive and progressive-relapsing multiple sclerosis. Some patients had no subtype annotation. Overall study results and limits: The study found TRBV5-6, TRBV5-1 and TRBV20-1 among five TRBV segments more frequent in patients than controls. Normalized Chao1 diversity was significantly lower in multiple sclerosis patients than in controls.

Unique molecular identifiers had been added to the TCR beta cDNA libraries. TCRdb analysed the PCR reads with MiXCR anew, one entry per CDR3 protein. The sample has approximately 730,000 distinct CDR3 sequences; roughly 29% are singletons. The V end was cut by 5 bases, the J end by 3 bases, with 11 bases between. The germline V gene has CDR1 SGHRS and CDR2 YFSETQ. The CDR3 has 13 residues. The specimen was blood. The V and J genes are TRBV5-1 and TRBJ1-1, with D unresolved. The sequence derives from a girl aged 10 to 17 with multiple sclerosis. This chain's CDR3 is CASRFGRDTEAFF. Here the CDR3 DNA reads TGCGCCAGCAGATTCGGTAGGGACACTGAAGCTTTCTTT.